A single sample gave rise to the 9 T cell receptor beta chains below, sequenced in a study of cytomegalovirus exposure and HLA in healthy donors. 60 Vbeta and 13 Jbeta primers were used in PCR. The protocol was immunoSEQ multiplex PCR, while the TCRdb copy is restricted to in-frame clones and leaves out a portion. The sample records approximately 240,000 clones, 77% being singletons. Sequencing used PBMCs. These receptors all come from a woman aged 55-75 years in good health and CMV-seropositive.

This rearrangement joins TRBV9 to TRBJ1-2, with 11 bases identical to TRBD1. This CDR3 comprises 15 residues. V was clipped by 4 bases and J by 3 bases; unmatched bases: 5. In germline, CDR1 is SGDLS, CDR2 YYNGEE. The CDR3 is CASSSGQGADYGYTF. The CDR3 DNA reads TGTGCCAGCAGCTCCGGACAGGGGGCGGACTATGGCTACACCTTC.

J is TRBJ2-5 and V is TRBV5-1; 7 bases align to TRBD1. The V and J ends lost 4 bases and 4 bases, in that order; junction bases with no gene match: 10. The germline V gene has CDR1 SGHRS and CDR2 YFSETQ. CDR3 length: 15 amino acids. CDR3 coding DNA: TGCGCCAGCAGCCCGCGGACAGGTGATGGAGAGACCCAGTACTTC. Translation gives CASSPRTGDGETQYF.

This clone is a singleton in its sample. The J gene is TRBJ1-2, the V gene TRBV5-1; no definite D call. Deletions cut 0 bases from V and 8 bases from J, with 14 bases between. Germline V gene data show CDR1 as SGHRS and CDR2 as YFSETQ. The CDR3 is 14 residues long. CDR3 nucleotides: TGCGCCAGCAGCTTGGAAACGGGAGGTATAGGCTACACCTTC. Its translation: CASSLETGGIGYTF.

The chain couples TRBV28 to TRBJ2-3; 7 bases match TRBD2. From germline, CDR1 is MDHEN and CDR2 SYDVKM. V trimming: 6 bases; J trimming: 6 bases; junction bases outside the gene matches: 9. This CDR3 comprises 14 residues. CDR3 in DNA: TGTGCCAGCAGCAACCACTTCGGGGGGGATACGCAGTATTTT. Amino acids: CASSNHFGGDTQYF.

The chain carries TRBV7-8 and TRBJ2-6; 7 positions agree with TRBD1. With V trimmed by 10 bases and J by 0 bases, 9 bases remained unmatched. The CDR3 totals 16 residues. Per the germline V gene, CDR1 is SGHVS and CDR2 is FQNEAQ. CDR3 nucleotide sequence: TGTGCCAACAGACTCACAGGGGCCTCTGGGGCCAACGTCCTGACTTTC. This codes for CANRLTGASGANVLTF.

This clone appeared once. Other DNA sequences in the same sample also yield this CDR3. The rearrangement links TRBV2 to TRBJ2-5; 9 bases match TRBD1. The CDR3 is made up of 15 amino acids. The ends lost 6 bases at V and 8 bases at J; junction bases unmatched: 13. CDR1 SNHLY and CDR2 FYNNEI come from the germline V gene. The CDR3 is CASRGGTGIAETQYF. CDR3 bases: TGTGCCAGCAGGGGAGGGACAGGGATAGCAGAAACCCAGTACTTC.

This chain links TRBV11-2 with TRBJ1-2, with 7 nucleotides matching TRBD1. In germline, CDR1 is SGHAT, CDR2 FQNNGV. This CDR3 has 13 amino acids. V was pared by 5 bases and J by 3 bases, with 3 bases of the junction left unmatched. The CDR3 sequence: CASSHGQDYGYTF. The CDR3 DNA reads TGTGCCAGCAGCCACGGACAGGACTATGGCTACACCTTC.

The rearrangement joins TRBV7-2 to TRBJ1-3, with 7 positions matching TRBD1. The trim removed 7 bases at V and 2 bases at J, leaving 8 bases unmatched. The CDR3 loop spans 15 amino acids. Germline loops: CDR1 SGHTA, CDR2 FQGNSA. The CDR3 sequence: CASTPEGAAGNTIYF. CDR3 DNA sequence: TGTGCCAGCACCCCCGAGGGGGCGGCTGGAAACACCATATATTTT.

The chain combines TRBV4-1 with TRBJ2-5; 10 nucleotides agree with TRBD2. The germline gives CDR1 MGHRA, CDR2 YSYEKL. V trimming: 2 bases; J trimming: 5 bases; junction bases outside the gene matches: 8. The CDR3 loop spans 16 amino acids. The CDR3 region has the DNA TGCGCCAGCAGCCAAAGGAGCGGGAGGGGGGACGAGACCCAGTACTTC. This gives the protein CASSQRSGRGDETQYF.